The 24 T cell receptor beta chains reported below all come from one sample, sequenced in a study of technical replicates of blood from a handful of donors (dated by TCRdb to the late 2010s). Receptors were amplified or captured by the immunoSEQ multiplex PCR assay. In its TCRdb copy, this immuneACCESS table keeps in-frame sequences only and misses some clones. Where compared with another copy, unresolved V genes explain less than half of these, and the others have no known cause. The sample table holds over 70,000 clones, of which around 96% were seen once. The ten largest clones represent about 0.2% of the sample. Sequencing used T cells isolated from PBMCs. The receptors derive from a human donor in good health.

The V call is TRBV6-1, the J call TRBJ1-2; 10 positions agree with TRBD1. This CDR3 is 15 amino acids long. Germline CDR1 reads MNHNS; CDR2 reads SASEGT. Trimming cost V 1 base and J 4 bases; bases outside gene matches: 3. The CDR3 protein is CASSEGTGGFYGYTF. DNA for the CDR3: TGTGCCAGCAGTGAAGGGACAGGGGGATTCTATGGCTACACCTTC.

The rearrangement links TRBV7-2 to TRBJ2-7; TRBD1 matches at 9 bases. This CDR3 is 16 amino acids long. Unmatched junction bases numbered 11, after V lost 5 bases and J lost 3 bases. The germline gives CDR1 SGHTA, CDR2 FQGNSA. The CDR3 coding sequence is TGTGCCAGCAGCCACGCTCCGGGACAGGGCATCTACGAGCAGTACTTC. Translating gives CASSHAPGQGIYEQYF.

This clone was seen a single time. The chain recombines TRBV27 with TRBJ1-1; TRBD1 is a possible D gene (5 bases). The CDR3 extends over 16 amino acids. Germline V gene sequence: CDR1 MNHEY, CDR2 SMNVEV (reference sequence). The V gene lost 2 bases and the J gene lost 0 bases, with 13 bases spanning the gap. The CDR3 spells CASSLAGGRMNTEAFF. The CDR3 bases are TGTGCCAGCAGTTTAGCCGGGGGGAGAATGAACACTGAAGCTTTCTTT.

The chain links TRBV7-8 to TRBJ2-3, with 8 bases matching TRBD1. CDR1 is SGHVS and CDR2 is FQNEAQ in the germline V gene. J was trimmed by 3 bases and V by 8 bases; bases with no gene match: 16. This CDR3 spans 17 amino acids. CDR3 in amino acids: CASGNQTGGIRTDTQYF. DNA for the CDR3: TGTGCCAGCGGCAATCAAACAGGGGGTATTAGGACAGATACGCAGTATTTT.

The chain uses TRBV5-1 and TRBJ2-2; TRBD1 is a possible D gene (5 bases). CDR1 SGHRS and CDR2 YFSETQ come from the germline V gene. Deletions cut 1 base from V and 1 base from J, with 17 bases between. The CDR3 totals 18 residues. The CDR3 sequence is CASSLPGFEAGNTGELFF. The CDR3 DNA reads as TGCGCCAGCAGCTTGCCAGGGTTCGAAGCAGGGAACACCGGGGAGCTGTTTTTT.

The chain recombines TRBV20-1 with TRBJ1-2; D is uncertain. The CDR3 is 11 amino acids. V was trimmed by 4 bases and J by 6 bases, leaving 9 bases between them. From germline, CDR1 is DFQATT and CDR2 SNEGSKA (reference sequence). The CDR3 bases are TGCAGTGCTAAACGCCGGGATGGCTACACCTTC. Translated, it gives CSAKRRDGYTF.

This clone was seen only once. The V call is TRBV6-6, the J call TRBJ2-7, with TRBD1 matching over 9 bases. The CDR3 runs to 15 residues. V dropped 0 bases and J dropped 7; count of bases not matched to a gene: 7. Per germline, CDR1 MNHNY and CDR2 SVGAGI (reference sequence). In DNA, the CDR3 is TGTGCCAGCAGTTACTCGGGACAGGGATATGAGGAGCAGTACTTC. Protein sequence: CASSYSGQGYEEQYF.

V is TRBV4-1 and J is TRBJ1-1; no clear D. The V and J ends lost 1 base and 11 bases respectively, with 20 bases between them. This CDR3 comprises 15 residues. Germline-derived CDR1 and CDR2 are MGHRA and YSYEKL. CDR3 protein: CASSQGGGGRGEAFF. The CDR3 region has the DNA TGCGCCAGCAGCCAAGGGGGAGGCGGCCGCGGCGAGGCTTTCTTT.

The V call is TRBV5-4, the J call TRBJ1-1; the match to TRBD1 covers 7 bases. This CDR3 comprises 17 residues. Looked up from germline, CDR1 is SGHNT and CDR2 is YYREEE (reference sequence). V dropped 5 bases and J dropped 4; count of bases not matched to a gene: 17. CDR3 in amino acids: CASRLRGQGSLITEAFF. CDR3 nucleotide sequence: TGTGCCAGCAGACTTAGGGGGCAGGGTTCTTTAATCACTGAAGCTTTCTTT. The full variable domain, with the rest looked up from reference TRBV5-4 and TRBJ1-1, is ETGVTQSPTHLIKTRGQQVTLRCSSQSGHNTVSWYQQALGQGPQFIFQYYREEENGRGNFPPRFSGLQFPNYSSELNVNALELDDSALYLCASRLRGQGSLITEAFFGQGTRLTVV.

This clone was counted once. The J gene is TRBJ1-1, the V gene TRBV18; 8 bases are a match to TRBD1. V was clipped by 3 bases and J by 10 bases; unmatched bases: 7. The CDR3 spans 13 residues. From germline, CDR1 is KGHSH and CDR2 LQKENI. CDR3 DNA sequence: TGTGCCAGCTCACCGACAGGGGTAGAAGGAGCTTTCTTT. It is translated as CASSPTGVEGAFF. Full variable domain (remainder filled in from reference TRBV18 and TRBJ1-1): NAGVMQNPRHLVRRRGQEARLRCSPMKGHSHVYWYRQLPEEGLKFMVYLQKENIIDESGMPKERFSAEFPKEGPSILRIQQVVRGDSAAYFCASSPTGVEGAFFGQGTRLTVV.

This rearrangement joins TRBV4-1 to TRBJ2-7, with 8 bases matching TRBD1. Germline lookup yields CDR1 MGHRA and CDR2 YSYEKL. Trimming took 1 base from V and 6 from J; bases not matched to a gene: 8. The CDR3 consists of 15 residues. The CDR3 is CASSQATDRVSEQYF. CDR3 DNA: TGCGCCAGCAGCCAAGCGACGGACAGGGTAAGCGAGCAGTACTTC.

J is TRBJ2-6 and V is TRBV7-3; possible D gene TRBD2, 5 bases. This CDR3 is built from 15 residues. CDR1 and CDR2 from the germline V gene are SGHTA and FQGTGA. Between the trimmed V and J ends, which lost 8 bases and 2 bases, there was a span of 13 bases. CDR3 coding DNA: TGTGCCAGCTCTTATTCGGGGACTGGGGCCAACGTCCTGACTTTC. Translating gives CASSYSGTGANVLTF.

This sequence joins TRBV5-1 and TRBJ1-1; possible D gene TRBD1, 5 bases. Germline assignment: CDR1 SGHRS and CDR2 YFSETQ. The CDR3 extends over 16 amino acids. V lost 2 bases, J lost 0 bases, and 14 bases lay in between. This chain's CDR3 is CASSFRQGLMNTEAFF. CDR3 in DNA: TGCGCCAGCAGCTTCCGTCAGGGTCTAATGAACACTGAAGCTTTCTTT. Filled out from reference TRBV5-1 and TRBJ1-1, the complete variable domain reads KAGVTQTPRYLIKTRGQQVTLSCSPISGHRSVSWYQQTPGQGLQFLFEYFSETQRNKGNFPGRFSGRQFSNSRSEMNVSTLELGDSALYLCASSFRQGLMNTEAFFGQGTRLTVV.

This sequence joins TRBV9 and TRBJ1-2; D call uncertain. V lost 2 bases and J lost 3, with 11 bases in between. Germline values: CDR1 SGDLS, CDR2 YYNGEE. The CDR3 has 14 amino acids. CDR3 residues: CASSVGKEDYGYTF. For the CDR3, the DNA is TGTGCCAGCAGCGTGGGCAAGGAAGACTATGGCTACACCTTC.

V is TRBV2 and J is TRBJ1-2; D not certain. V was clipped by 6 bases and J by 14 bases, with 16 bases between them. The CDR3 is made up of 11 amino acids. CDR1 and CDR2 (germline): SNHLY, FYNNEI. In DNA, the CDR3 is TGTGCCAGCAGAGAGGGCGGGCCAGGAACCTTC. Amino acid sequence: CASREGGPGTF.

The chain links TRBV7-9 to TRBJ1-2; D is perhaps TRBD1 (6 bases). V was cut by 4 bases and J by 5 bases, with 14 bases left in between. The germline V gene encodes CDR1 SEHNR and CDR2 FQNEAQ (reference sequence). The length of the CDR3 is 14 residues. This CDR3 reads CASSSPGTNYGYTF. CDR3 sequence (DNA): TGTGCCAGCAGCTCCCCCGGGACAAATTATGGCTACACCTTC.

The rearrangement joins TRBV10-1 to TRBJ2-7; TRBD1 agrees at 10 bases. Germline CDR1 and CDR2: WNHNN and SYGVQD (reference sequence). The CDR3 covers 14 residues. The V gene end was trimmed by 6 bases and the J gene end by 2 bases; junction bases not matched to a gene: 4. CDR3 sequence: CASSRDRGTYEQYF. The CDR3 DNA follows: TGCGCCAGCAGCCGGGACAGGGGAACCTACGAGCAGTACTTC.

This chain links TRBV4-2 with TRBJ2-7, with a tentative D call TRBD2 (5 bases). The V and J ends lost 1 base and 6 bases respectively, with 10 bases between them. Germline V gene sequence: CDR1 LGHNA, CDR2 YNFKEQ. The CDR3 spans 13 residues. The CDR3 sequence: CASSQGSGIEQYF. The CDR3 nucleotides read TGTGCCAGCAGCCAAGGGTCGGGGATCGAGCAGTACTTC.

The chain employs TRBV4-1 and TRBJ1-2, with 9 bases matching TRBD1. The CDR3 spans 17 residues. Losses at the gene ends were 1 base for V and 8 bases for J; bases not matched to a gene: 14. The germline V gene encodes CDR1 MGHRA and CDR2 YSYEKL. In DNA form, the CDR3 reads TGCGCCAGCAGCCAAGCGGGACAGGGACTGATAATGTTGGGCTACACCTTC. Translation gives CASSQAGQGLIMLGYTF.

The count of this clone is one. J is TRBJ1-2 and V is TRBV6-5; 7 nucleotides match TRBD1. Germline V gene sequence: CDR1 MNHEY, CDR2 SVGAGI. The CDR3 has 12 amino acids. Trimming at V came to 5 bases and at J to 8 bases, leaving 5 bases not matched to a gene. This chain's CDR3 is CASSDRARGYTF. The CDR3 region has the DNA TGTGCCAGCAGTGACAGGGCTCGAGGCTACACCTTC.

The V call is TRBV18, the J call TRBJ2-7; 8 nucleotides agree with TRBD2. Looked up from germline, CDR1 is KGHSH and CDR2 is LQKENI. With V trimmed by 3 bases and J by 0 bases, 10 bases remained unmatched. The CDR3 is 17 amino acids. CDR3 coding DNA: TGTGCCAGCTCACCGTCGGGGGGGACCGCAAGCTCCTACGAGCAGTACTTC. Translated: CASSPSGGTASSYEQYF.

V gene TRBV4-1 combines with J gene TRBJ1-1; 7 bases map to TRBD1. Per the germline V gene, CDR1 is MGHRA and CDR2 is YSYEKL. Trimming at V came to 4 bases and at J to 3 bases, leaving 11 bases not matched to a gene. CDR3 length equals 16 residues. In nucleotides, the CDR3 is TGCGCCAGCAGCCGCCAATCTCAAACAGGGGACACTGAAGCTTTCTTT. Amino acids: CASSRQSQTGDTEAFF.

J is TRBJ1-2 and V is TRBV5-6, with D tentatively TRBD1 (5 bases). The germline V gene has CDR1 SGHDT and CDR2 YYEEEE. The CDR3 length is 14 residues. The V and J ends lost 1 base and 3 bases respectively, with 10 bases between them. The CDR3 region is CASSLYQGDYGYTF. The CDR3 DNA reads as TGTGCCAGCAGCTTGTATCAGGGTGACTATGGCTACACCTTC.

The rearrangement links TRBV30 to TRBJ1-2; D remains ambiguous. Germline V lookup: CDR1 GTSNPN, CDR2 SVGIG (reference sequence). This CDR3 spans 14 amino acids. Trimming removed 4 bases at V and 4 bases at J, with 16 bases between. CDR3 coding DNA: TGTGCCTGGATCGCCACTGGATGGGCCTATGGCTACACCTTC. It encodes CAWIATGWAYGYTF.